A selection of T cell receptor beta chains follows, all from one sample in a study of OX40 agonist ivuxolimab in advanced cancers. Libraries were prepared by immunoSEQ multiplex PCR; TCRdb keeps only in-frame clonotypes and omits some of them. This repertoire shows tens of thousands of clones, about 80% found once; its top ten account for around 4.2%. This sample comprised CD4+ or CD8+ T cells sorted from blood, obtained in a trial of the OX40 agonist ivuxolimab. The receptors originated from an adult with an advanced solid tumor such as melanoma, head and neck, liver or kidney cancer. CDR3s include the opening cysteine and the closing phenylalanine or tryptophan. A D gene is named only where the DNA matches it firmly. Only some rows state a clone size, as once, few, many or a class for expanded clones.

CDR3 length: 14; J gene: TRBJ2-2; V gene: TRBV27; clone size: once; D gene: NA; CDR3 protein: CASRLGRGAGELFF; CDR3 DNA: TGTGCCAGCAGGTTGGGCAGGGGGGCCGGGGAGCTGTTTTTT
CDR3 length: 15; J gene: TRBJ2-2; V gene: TRBV5-1; clone size: few; D gene: NA; CDR3 protein: CASSLSLFNPGELFF; CDR3 DNA: TGCGCCAGCAGCTTGTCTTTATTTAACCCCGGGGAGCTGTTTTTT
CDR3 length: 14; J gene: TRBJ1-1; V gene: TRBV5-1; clone size: NA; D gene: NA; CDR3 protein: CASSQAQGKTEAFF; CDR3 DNA: TGCGCCAGCAGCCAGGCACAGGGAAAAACTGAAGCTTTCTTT
CDR3 length: 14; J gene: TRBJ2-4; V gene: TRBV5-1; clone size: NA; D gene: NA; CDR3 protein: CASSQTAGTNIQYF; CDR3 DNA: TGCGCCAGCAGCCAGACGGCAGGGACGAACATTCAGTACTTC
CDR3 length: 11; J gene: TRBJ1-1; V gene: TRBV6-1; clone size: NA; D gene: NA; CDR3 protein: CASSVEREAFF; CDR3 DNA: TGTGCCAGCAGTGTCGAGCGTGAAGCTTTCTTT
CDR3 length: 15; J gene: TRBJ2-1; V gene: TRBV5-1; clone size: NA; D gene: NA; CDR3 protein: CASSLGTGAHNEQFF; CDR3 DNA: TGCGCCAGCAGCTTGGGCACCGGGGCCCACAATGAGCAGTTCTTC
CDR3 length: 17; J gene: TRBJ2-2; V gene: TRBV4-1; clone size: NA; D gene: NA; CDR3 protein: CASSPTGVGADTGELFF; CDR3 DNA: TGCGCCAGCAGCCCGACGGGGGTGGGGGCGGATACCGGGGAGCTGTTTTTT
CDR3 length: 16; J gene: TRBJ2-7; V gene: TRBV7-2; clone size: NA; D gene: TRBD1; CDR3 protein: CASSLAGTGGPYEQYF; CDR3 DNA: TGTGCCAGCAGCCTGGCCGGGACAGGGGGGCCCTACGAGCAGTACTTC
CDR3 length: 17; J gene: TRBJ2-5; V gene: TRBV30; clone size: once; D gene: TRBD2; CDR3 protein: CAWSVGGGAGVRETQYF; CDR3 DNA: TGTGCCTGGAGTGTCGGTGGGGGAGCGGGAGTGAGAGAGACCCAGTACTTC
CDR3 length: 19; J gene: TRBJ2-7; V gene: TRBV15; clone size: NA; D gene: NA; CDR3 protein: CATSRDRSGRGRQEYEQYF; CDR3 DNA: TGTGCCACCAGCAGAGATAGGTCGGGGAGGGGCCGACAGGAGTACGAGCAGTACTTC
CDR3 length: 14; J gene: TRBJ2-7; V gene: TRBV7-2; clone size: once; D gene: NA; CDR3 protein: CASSLDYRAYEQYF; CDR3 DNA: TGTGCCAGCAGCTTAGATTATCGGGCCTACGAGCAGTACTTC